These 23 T cell receptor beta chains share one sample of origin, sequenced in a study of T cell repertoires in cytomegalovirus infection. TCRdb reprocessed the reads via MiXCR and lists one record per CDR3 protein. This table holds some 600,000 distinct CDR3 sequences, 20% to 25% found once. The sequenced sample was CD8+ T cells from PBMCs. The receptors stem from a human donor in good health (CMV status not recorded). Some clones in this sample may be carry-over from other donors' samples.

The rearrangement links TRBV2 to TRBJ1-2, with a possible D match to TRBD1 (5 bases). Germline CDR1 SNHLY, CDR2 FYNNEI. The V and J ends lost 7 bases and 3 bases respectively, with 21 bases between them. The CDR3 runs 16 residues. The CDR3 sequence: CASTIGRGVKDYGYTF. The CDR3 DNA sequence: TGTGCCAGCACTATTGGTAGAGGGGTAAAAGACTATGGCTACACCTTC. Supplemented by reference TRBV2 and TRBJ1-2, the full variable domain reads EPEVTQTPSHQVTQMGQEVILRCVPISNHLYFYWYRQILGQKVEFLVSFYNNEISEKSEIFDDQFSVERPDGSNFTLKIRSTKLEDSAMYFCASTIGRGVKDYGYTFGSGTRLTVV.

This clonotype has a count of ten or more. This rearrangement joins TRBV7-9 to TRBJ2-5, with unresolved D. Deletions cut 4 bases from V and 1 base from J, with 10 bases between. The CDR3 spans 14 residues. In germline, CDR1 is SEHNR, CDR2 FQNEAQ (reference sequence). Here the CDR3 reads CASSSTWGQETQYF. CDR3 bases: TGTGCCAGCAGCTCCACTTGGGGCCAAGAGACCCAGTACTTC. The variable domain in full, with the rest retrieved from reference TRBV7-9 and TRBJ2-5, is DTGVSQNPRHKITKRGQNVTFRCDPISEHNRLYWYRQTLGQGPEFLTYFQNEAQLEKSRLLSDRFSAERPKGSFSTLEIQRTEQGDSAMYLCASSSTWGQETQYFGPGTRLLVL.

This clonotype was observed at least ten times. The J gene is TRBJ1-1, the V gene TRBV5-5, with 9 bases aligning to TRBD1. V was pared by 4 bases and J by 0 bases, with 7 bases of the junction left unmatched. Per germline, CDR1 SGHKS and CDR2 YYEKEE (reference sequence). CDR3 size: 16 residues. CDR3 sequence reads: CASSLLGQGVNTEAFF. In nucleotides, the CDR3 is TGTGCCAGCAGCCTCCTGGGACAGGGAGTGAACACTGAAGCTTTCTTT.

The gene calls are TRBV10-3 and TRBJ2-1, with D unresolved. The V gene's germline CDR1 is ENHRY and CDR2 SYGVKD. Trimming removed 4 bases at V and 4 bases at J, with 14 bases between. The CDR3 extends over 15 amino acids. The CDR3 sequence is CAISGLDPKYNEQFF. Here the CDR3 DNA reads TGTGCCATCAGTGGGCTAGACCCCAAGTACAATGAGCAGTTCTTC.

This clonotype was observed at least ten times. The rearrangement uses TRBV27 and TRBJ2-3; D possibly corresponds to TRBD2 (6 bases). The germline CDR1 and CDR2 sequences are MNHEY and SMNVEV (reference sequence). Between the trimmed V and J ends, which lost 5 bases and 2 bases, there was a span of 8 bases. The CDR3 is 13 amino acids. In DNA form, the CDR3 reads TGTGCCAGCAGTGGGGACTTCACAGATACGCAGTATTTT. It translates to CASSGDFTDTQYF.

Concerning this clonotype itself: A single base separates this from a much larger clone, so it may be a read error. The V and J genes are TRBV28 and TRBJ1-5; D possibly corresponds to TRBD1 (6 bases). Germline assignment: CDR1 MDHEN and CDR2 SYDVKM. V was shortened by 5 bases and J by 9 bases, with 20 bases between the two germline ends. The CDR3 loop spans 15 amino acids. The DNA for the CDR3 is TGTGCCAGCAGTGAGCGACAGGATCCGAGTGGGCCCCAGCATTTT. Protein: CASSERQDPSGPQHF. Drawing the rest from reference TRBV28 and TRBJ1-5, the complete variable domain is DVKVTQSSRYLVKRTGEKVFLECVQDMDHENMFWYRQDPGLGLRLIYFSYDVKMKEKGDIPEGYSVSREKKERFSLILESASTNQTSMYLCASSERQDPSGPQHFGDGTRLSIL.

The gene calls are TRBV7-9 and TRBJ2-5; D is ambiguous. Trimming left V 2 bases short and J 5 bases short, with 9 bases between. Germline-derived CDR1 and CDR2 are SEHNR and FQNEAQ (reference sequence). This CDR3 is 13 amino acids long. The CDR3 region is CASSLTASETQYF. The CDR3, as DNA: TGTGCCAGCAGCTTAACGGCATCTGAGACCCAGTACTTC.

The genes are TRBV28 and TRBJ1-1, with a possible D match to TRBD1 (5 bases). The V gene's germline CDR1 is MDHEN and CDR2 SYDVKM. There are 14 residues in the CDR3. Trimming removed 5 bases at V and 6 bases at J, with 16 bases between. CDR3 in DNA: TGTGCCAGCAGTGAGGCGGGCGGGGCGGCTGAAGCTTTCTTT. This encodes CASSEAGGAAEAFF.

V usage is TRBV7-9 and J usage is TRBJ2-3; D unresolved. Looked up from germline, CDR1 is SEHNR and CDR2 is FQNEAQ (reference sequence). V shed 8 bases and J shed 0 bases, with 15 bases lying between them. The CDR3 is 15 residues long. CDR3 in amino acids: CASGSPPTSTDTQYF. The CDR3 DNA reads as TGTGCCAGCGGCAGTCCACCCACAAGCACAGATACGCAGTATTTT.

The count of this clonotype is one. The chain recombines TRBV11-3 with TRBJ2-1; 12 bases align to TRBD2. V lost 1 base to trimming and J lost 8 bases; unmatched junction nucleotides: 15. The length of the CDR3 is 19 residues. Germline lookup yields CDR1 SGHNT and CDR2 YENEEA. CDR3 sequence: CASSLGVMTSGGLLDEQFF. As DNA, the CDR3 is TGTGCCAGCAGCTTAGGGGTAATGACTAGCGGGGGCCTACTGGATGAGCAGTTCTTC.

This clonotype has a count of ten or more. The J gene is TRBJ1-5, the V gene TRBV28; the D is unclear. The V and J ends lost 7 bases and 4 bases respectively, with 11 bases between them. Looked up from germline, CDR1 is MDHEN and CDR2 is SYDVKM. This CDR3 contains 13 residues. CDR3 sequence: CASTLGNNQPQHF. CDR3 DNA: TGTGCCAGCACTTTGGGGAATAATCAGCCCCAGCATTTT.

This chain connects TRBV5-1 to TRBJ1-2; 9 nucleotides line up with TRBD1. Germline V CDR1 and CDR2: SGHRS, YFSETQ. V shed 3 bases and J 9 bases; nucleotides not matched to a gene: 12. The CDR3 length is 15 residues. The CDR3 nucleotides are TGCGCCAGCAGCTCTCCCGGGACAGGGTACGTGAGCTACACCTTC. As protein: CASSSPGTGYVSYTF.

Ten or more counts support this clonotype. V gene TRBV11-1 combines with J gene TRBJ1-6, with 9 bases aligning to TRBD1. The CDR3 loop spans 15 amino acids. V shed 6 bases and J 4 bases; nucleotides not matched to a gene: 4. Germline V gene sequence: CDR1 SGHAT, CDR2 FQDESV (reference sequence). The CDR3, as DNA: TGTGCCAGCAGTGATGGACAGGGGTATAATTCACCCCTCCACTTT. Translation: CASSDGQGYNSPLHF.

This chain links TRBV5-1 with TRBJ1-2, with unresolved D. There are 14 residues in the CDR3. V was clipped by 0 bases and J by 4 bases, with 10 bases between them. Germline CDR1 and CDR2: SGHRS and YFSETQ. The CDR3 coding sequence is TGCGCCAGCAGCTTGGAAGGAAAGCTCTATGGCTACACCTTC. It codes for CASSLEGKLYGYTF. Filled out from reference TRBV5-1 and TRBJ1-2, the complete variable domain reads KAGVTQTPRYLIKTRGQQVTLSCSPISGHRSVSWYQQTPGQGLQFLFEYFSETQRNKGNFPGRFSGRQFSNSRSEMNVSTLELGDSALYLCASSLEGKLYGYTFGSGTRLTVV.

This clonotype came up a few times. The chain employs TRBV20-1 and TRBJ2-1, with 9 bases that match TRBD2. This CDR3 is built from 13 residues. The germline gives CDR1 DFQATT, CDR2 SNEGSKA (reference sequence). V trimming: 4 bases; J trimming: 6 bases; junction bases outside the gene matches: 4. CDR3 in amino acids: CSAIASGVNEQFF. The CDR3, as DNA: TGCAGTGCTATAGCTAGCGGGGTCAATGAGCAGTTCTTC.

J is TRBJ2-3 and V is TRBV27; TRBD2 matches 11 bases. CDR1 and CDR2 from the germline V gene are MNHEY and SMNVEV (reference sequence). This CDR3 region has 16 residues. Unmatched junction bases numbered 7, after V lost 6 bases and J lost 2 bases. The CDR3 bases are TGTGCCAGCAGCCGCCCGGGACTAGCGGCCACAGATACGCAGTATTTT. Its translation: CASSRPGLAATDTQYF.

This chain connects TRBV13 to TRBJ2-1; 12 bases are a match to TRBD2. Germline CDR1 reads PRHDT; CDR2 reads FYEKMQ (reference sequence). CDR3 size: 18 residues. V was pared by 0 bases and J by 7 bases, with 10 bases of the junction left unmatched. CDR3 DNA: TGTGCCAGCAGCTTAGGCGACTTTGGAGGACTAGCGGGGAATGAGCAGTTCTTC. Translating gives CASSLGDFGGLAGNEQFF.

For this clonotype: A much bigger clone sits one base away, suggesting this may be a read error. The chain links TRBV7-4 to TRBJ2-7; D is ambiguous. V dropped 4 bases and J dropped 4 bases, with 17 bases sitting between them. The length of the CDR3 is 15 residues. Germline CDR1 is SGHVT and CDR2 is SQSDAQ. CDR3 DNA: TGTGCCAGCAGCTCAGGAGAGGTAGGAGTTTACGAGCAGTACTTC. Translated, it gives CASSSGEVGVYEQYF.

This clonotype was counted a few times. This chain uses TRBV27 with TRBJ1-1, with 8 bases identical to TRBD1. The V and J ends lost 7 bases and 2 bases, in that order; junction bases with no gene match: 12. The CDR3 has 16 residues. The germline V gene encodes CDR1 MNHEY and CDR2 SMNVEV (reference sequence). In nucleotides, the CDR3 is TGTGCCAGCATTCCCCTGGGACAGGAGAGAAACACTGAAGCTTTCTTT. This encodes CASIPLGQERNTEAFF.

This clonotype has only a few counts. Written as DNA, the CDR3 is TGCAGTGCCCCATGGCCTGTGACAGCCGCCGGGGAGCTGTTTTTT. This sequence encodes CSAPWPVTAAGELFF. The rearrangement uses TRBV20-1 and TRBJ2-2, with D perhaps matching TRBD1 (5 bases). The V end lost 6 bases, the J end lost 6 bases, and 20 bases lay between the germline ends. CDR3 length: 15 residues. The germline CDR1 and CDR2 sequences are DFQATT and SNEGSKA (reference sequence).

For the CDR3, the DNA is TGCGCCAGCAGCCAAAAGGGACAGATTTTCGCCGGGGAGCTGTTTTTT. This encodes CASSQKGQIFAGELFF. The chain carries TRBV4-1 and TRBJ2-2; 7 bases are shared with TRBD1. The CDR3 sequence is 16 residues long. Germline V gene lookup returns CDR1 MGHRA and CDR2 YSYEKL. V lost 2 bases and J lost 6; bases outside the gene matches: 9.

This clonotype was observed a few times. The gene calls are TRBV5-4 and TRBJ2-7, with D uncertain. The CDR3 sequence is 12 residues long. Germline CDR1 reads SGHNT; CDR2 reads YYREEE (reference sequence). Trimming took off 5 bases at V and 3 bases at J, with 9 bases between the two ends. This CDR3 is CASRRQGYEQYF. CDR3 DNA sequence: TGTGCCAGCAGACGACAAGGCTACGAGCAGTACTTC.

This clonotype was observed many times. The V gene is TRBV19, the J gene TRBJ2-6; D gene ambiguous. V dropped 4 bases and J dropped 2 bases, with 0 bases sitting between them. Germline V gene sequence: CDR1 LNHDA, CDR2 SQIVND (reference sequence). This CDR3 has 12 residues. CDR3 nucleotide sequence: TGTGCCAGTAGTACTGGGGCCAACGTCCTGACTTTC. Translated: CASSTGANVLTF. The full variable domain, with the rest looked up from reference TRBV19 and TRBJ2-6, is DGGITQSPKYLFRKEGQNVTLSCEQNLNHDAMYWYRQDPGQGLRLIYYSQIVNDFQKGDIAEGYSVSREKKESFPLTVTSAQKNPTAFYLCASSTGANVLTFGAGSRLTVL.